The 20 T cell receptor beta chains below come from one sample, sequenced in a study of blood T cell repertoires in COVID-19 (dated by TCRdb to between 2020 and 2021). Libraries came from the immunoSEQ multiplex PCR assay. TCRdb mirrors the immuneACCESS table, restricted to in-frame sequences. Some clones are absent from its copies; in checked studies, under half trace to an unresolved V gene, and the reason for the others is unknown. The sample has 280,000 or so clones on record, roughly 86% of them singletons. Together, the top ten hold approximately 2.2% of the sample. Sequencing was carried out using peripheral blood. The source of these receptors is a woman younger than 45 who had recovered from COVID-19.

This chain uses TRBV11-2 with TRBJ2-7; maybe TRBD2 (5 bases). CDR1 is SGHAT and CDR2 is FQNNGV in the germline V gene. This CDR3 region has 14 residues. Deletions cut 6 bases from V and 3 bases from J, with 15 bases between. The CDR3 DNA is TGTGCCAGCAGGGGGAGTGAGGGCCGCTACGAGCAGTACTTC. It encodes CASRGSEGRYEQYF.

The sample holds one count of this clone. V gene TRBV11-2 combines with J gene TRBJ1-2; TRBD1 might be the D (6 bases). Germline V CDR1 and CDR2: SGHAT, FQNNGV. V lost 0 bases and J lost 6, with 20 bases in between. The CDR3 is made up of 17 amino acids. The CDR3 DNA is TGTGCCAGCAGCTTAGAGGCAGGGGCGTCTCTTTTTGATGGCTACACCTTC. It specifies CASSLEAGASLFDGYTF. Together with reference TRBV11-2 and TRBJ1-2, the CDR3 gives the full variable domain: EAGVAQSPRYKIIEKRQSVAFWCNPISGHATLYWYQQILGQGPKLLIQFQNNGVVDDSQLPKDRFSAERLKGVDSTLKIQPAKLEDSAVYLCASSLEAGASLFDGYTFGSGTRLTVV.

This clone was picked up one time. The chain employs TRBV19 and TRBJ2-3; the match to TRBD2 covers 9 bases. V was clipped by 3 bases and J by 2 bases; unmatched bases: 3. CDR1 is LNHDA and CDR2 is SQIVND in the germline V gene (reference sequence). The CDR3 consists of 15 residues. Here the CDR3 DNA reads TGTGCCAGTAGTATGCTAGCGGGGCTCACAGATACGCAGTATTTT. It translates to CASSMLAGLTDTQYF.

The V call is TRBV7-3, the J call TRBJ1-2; D might be TRBD1 (5 bases). Trimming shortened V by 0 bases and J by 3 bases, and 8 bases separated the two germline ends. CDR3 length: 14 amino acids. Germline values: CDR1 SGHTA, CDR2 FQGTGA. The CDR3 spells CASSLTGTDYGYTF. CDR3 nucleotide sequence: TGTGCCAGCAGCTTAACAGGGACTGACTATGGCTACACCTTC.

Regarding this clone: The sample contains more than one DNA sequence encoding this CDR3. The chain carries TRBV6-5 and TRBJ1-1; perhaps TRBD1 as D (5 bases). V was cut by 0 bases and J by 1 base, with 6 bases left in between. Germline CDR1 reads MNHEY; CDR2 reads SVGAGI. This CDR3 has 14 residues. This chain's CDR3 is CASSYSTANTEAFF. Written as DNA, the CDR3 is TGTGCCAGCAGTTACTCGACAGCGAACACTGAAGCTTTCTTT.

The rearrangement links TRBV3-1 (or the pseudogene TRBV3-2) to TRBJ1-4; unclear D gene. Trimming removed 7 bases from V and 5 bases from J, with 11 bases in between. Germline values: CDR1 LGHDT, CDR2 YNNKEL (reference sequence). The CDR3 sequence is 13 residues long. The CDR3 loop is CASNEGVNEKLFF. CDR3 nucleotide sequence: TGTGCCAGCAACGAGGGCGTAAATGAAAAACTGTTTTTT.

V usage is TRBV19 and J usage is TRBJ1-2; the match to TRBD1 covers 10 bases. Trimming took 4 bases from V and 2 from J; bases not matched to a gene: 4. Germline loops: CDR1 LNHDA, CDR2 SQIVND (reference sequence). The CDR3 runs 15 residues. The DNA of the CDR3 is TGTGCCAGTAGTAAATCGACAGGGGGCAACTATGGCTACACCTTC. Protein sequence: CASSKSTGGNYGYTF. Full variable domain (remainder filled in from reference TRBV19 and TRBJ1-2): DGGITQSPKYLFRKEGQNVTLSCEQNLNHDAMYWYRQDPGQGLRLIYYSQIVNDFQKGDIAEGYSVSREKKESFPLTVTSAQKNPTAFYLCASSKSTGGNYGYTFGSGTRLTVV.

This rearrangement joins TRBV7-2 to TRBJ2-4; tentative D call: TRBD2 (6 bases). The CDR3 length is 14 residues. V gave up 0 bases and J gave up 8 bases, with 11 bases separating them. Germline loops: CDR1 SGHTA, CDR2 FQGNSA. CDR3 region: CASSLARWGDIQYF. As DNA, the CDR3 is TGTGCCAGCAGCTTAGCTCGGTGGGGGGACATTCAGTACTTC.

Only a few counts were recorded for this clone. The V gene is TRBV30, the J gene TRBJ2-3; 7 nucleotides match TRBD2. V trimming: 0 bases; J trimming: 5 bases; junction bases outside the gene matches: 2. The CDR3 sequence is 13 residues long. CDR1 is GTSNPN, CDR2 SVGIG, per germline (reference sequence). The CDR3 DNA is TGTGCCTGGAGTGTGCGGGAGAGAGATACGCAGTATTTT. Residues: CAWSVRERDTQYF.

This chain links TRBV5-1 with TRBJ1-6; perhaps TRBD1 as D (5 bases). The germline V gene encodes CDR1 SGHRS and CDR2 YFSETQ. The ends were cut back, 0 bases at V and 12 bases at J, with 19 bases in the middle. The CDR3 length is 16 residues. The CDR3 bases are TGCGCCAGCAGCTTGGCCGGGGGACGCTCCGTGGGACCCCTCCACTTT. Its translation is CASSLAGGRSVGPLHF.

The chain recombines TRBV5-5 with TRBJ2-5; 9 bases align to TRBD2. Germline V lookup: CDR1 SGHKS, CDR2 YYEKEE (reference sequence). The CDR3 spans 15 residues. V was clipped by 0 bases and J by 7 bases; unmatched bases: 7. The CDR3 is CASSLESLSGGTQYF. CDR3 DNA: TGTGCCAGCAGCTTGGAGAGTCTTAGCGGGGGGACCCAGTACTTC. Using reference TRBV5-5 and TRBJ2-5 for the parts outside the CDR3, the full variable domain is DAGVTQSPTHLIKTRGQQVTLRCSPISGHKSVSWYQQVLGQGPQFIFQYYEKEERGRGNFPDRFSARQFPNYSSELNVNALLLGDSALYLCASSLESLSGGTQYFGPGTRLLVL.

This rearrangement joins TRBV29-1 to TRBJ2-7, with D possibly matching TRBD2 (6 bases). CDR3 length: 15 residues. With 4 bases removed from V and 4 bases from J, the gap between germline ends came to 20 bases. The germline CDR1 and CDR2 sequences are SQVTM and ANQGSEA. CDR3 coding DNA: TGCAGCGTTGTACCTCCGGGACTCCCGGGTTACGAGCAGTACTTC. Protein sequence: CSVVPPGLPGYEQYF.

This chain links TRBV5-4 with TRBJ2-3, with 8 nucleotides matching TRBD2. The trim removed 3 bases at V and 5 bases at J, leaving 8 bases unmatched. Germline V lookup: CDR1 SGHNT, CDR2 YYREEE (reference sequence). This CDR3 spans 15 amino acids. In nucleotides, the CDR3 is TGTGCCAGCAGCTCTAGGACTAGCTTACGAGATACGCAGTATTTT. Translating gives CASSSRTSLRDTQYF.

The chain uses TRBV5-1 and TRBJ2-5; 12 bases are a match to TRBD2. The V gene end was trimmed by 4 bases and the J gene end by 2 bases; junction bases not matched to a gene: 9. Germline CDR1 is SGHRS and CDR2 is YFSETQ. The CDR3 is 17 residues long. Here the CDR3 reads CASSQNGLAGIQETQYF. The CDR3 DNA follows: TGCGCCAGCAGCCAAAATGGACTAGCGGGGATTCAAGAGACCCAGTACTTC.

This chain links TRBV5-5 with TRBJ1-1, with TRBD1 matching 10 bases. Germline values: CDR1 SGHKS, CDR2 YYEKEE (reference sequence). The CDR3 runs 16 residues. The trim removed 4 bases at V and 6 bases at J, leaving 12 bases unmatched. CDR3 amino acids: CASSGINDRGRSEAFF. The CDR3 DNA reads as TGTGCCAGCAGCGGTATAAACGACAGGGGGCGATCTGAAGCTTTCTTT.

This chain connects TRBV9 to TRBJ2-1; 9 bases are shared with TRBD1. V lost 5 bases, J lost 8 bases, and 8 bases stayed unmatched. Germline CDR1 SGDLS, CDR2 YYNGEE. The CDR3 loop spans 14 amino acids. CDR3 sequence (DNA): TGTGCCAGCAGTTCCGGGACAGGGATCGATGAGCAGTTCTTC. Protein sequence: CASSSGTGIDEQFF. Filled out from reference TRBV9 and TRBJ2-1, the complete variable domain reads DSGVTQTPKHLITATGQRVTLRCSPRSGDLSVYWYQQSLDQGLQFLIQYYNGEERAKGNILERFSAQQFPDLHSELNLSSLELGDSALYFCASSSGTGIDEQFFGPGTRLTVL.

The chain couples TRBV11-2 to TRBJ1-1; 7 bases line up with TRBD1. J lost 1 base, V lost 5 bases, and 7 bases had no gene match. CDR1 is SGHAT, CDR2 FQNNGV, per germline. The CDR3 extends over 15 amino acids. For the CDR3, the DNA is TGTGCCAGCAGCGCCTTACAGGGGTCGAACACTGAAGCTTTCTTT. Translation: CASSALQGSNTEAFF.

The J gene is TRBJ2-5, the V gene TRBV20-1; a weak D match, TRBD1 (6 bases). V was pared by 3 bases and J by 2 bases, with 10 bases between. The CDR3 is 13 residues long. From germline, CDR1 is DFQATT and CDR2 SNEGSKA (reference sequence). The CDR3 region is CSASFGQQETQYF. As DNA, the CDR3 is TGCAGTGCTAGTTTCGGACAGCAAGAGACCCAGTACTTC.

V is TRBV4-3 and J is TRBJ2-3; TRBD2 aligns across 15 bases. CDR3 size: 18 residues. Germline V lookup: CDR1 LGHNA, CDR2 YSLEER. Trimming removed 8 bases from V and 4 bases from J; junction bases left unmatched: 13. CDR3 region: CASSPGLAGGGVPDTQYF. CDR3 in DNA: TGCGCCAGCTCCCCGGGACTAGCGGGAGGAGGGGTGCCAGATACGCAGTATTTT.

The V call is TRBV19, the J call TRBJ1-4; the D gene is possibly TRBD1 (5 bases). Trimming took 3 bases from V and 9 from J, leaving 14 bases between them. The CDR3 totals 14 residues. Germline V gene sequence: CDR1 LNHDA, CDR2 SQIVND (reference sequence). This CDR3 reads CASSISSAGQKLFF. In DNA, the CDR3 is TGTGCCAGTAGTATCTCCTCGGCAGGGCAAAAACTGTTTTTT.